This T cell receptor beta chain was identified during a study of OX40 agonist ivuxolimab in advanced cancers. Broadly, across the study: Ivuxolimab was a fully human IgG2 agonistic monoclonal antibody targeting the costimulatory receptor OX40 (CD134). Intravenous ivuxolimab was administered to patients every 2 weeks at six dose levels: 0.01, 0.1, 0.3, 1.5, 3 and 10 mg/kg. Partial responses occurred in three dose-escalation patients, of whom one had hepatocellular carcinoma and two had cutaneous melanoma. Of the roughly 54 dose-escalation patients, hepatocellular carcinoma was present in some 19, melanoma in approximately 15, renal cell carcinoma in 9 and head and neck cancer in 9. The purpose of peripheral TCRbeta sequencing was to test whether ivuxolimab changed TCR sequence diversity and led to clonal T-cell expansion. The monotherapy dose-escalation portion (N of about 52 patients) of the phase I ivuxolimab trial is reported in the paper. In the dose-escalation cohort, 75% to 85% of patients were male, and the mean age was approximately 60 years with a range of about 20 to 79. Prior anti-PD-1, anti-PD-L1 or anti-CTLA-4 therapy was permitted, and 35% to 40% of dose-escalation patients had received checkpoint inhibitors. Study-wide conclusions, independent of this receptor: Low levels of normalized T-cell clonal expansion were also seen in some nonresponding patients. Clonal expansion of both CD4+ and CD8+ blood T cells was observed from baseline to week 6 at doses 0.1 to 3.0 mg/kg. On average, CD8+ T cells showed more expanded clones than CD4+ T cells after ivuxolimab. The antigen specificity of the clonally expanded peripheral T cells was not determined. Partial responders in the 0.1-3.0 mg/kg groups had among the lowest normalized peripheral clonal expansion, especially among CD8+ T cells.

The V and J ends are trimmed by 4 bases and 5 bases, leaving 12 bases between them. As encoded in the germline V gene (reference sequence), CDR1 is SGHKS while CDR2 is YYEKEE. From cysteine to phenylalanine, the CDR3 is 13 amino acids long. Only the CDR3 region is kept as DNA, spanning 39 bases read in frame from base 1. The trial excluded patients who had a history of autoimmune disease or who were on systemic immunosuppression. In every dose cohort, peripheral blood was drawn for TCR sequencing at baseline, cycle 4 day 1, and cycle 7 day 1. The samples were taken from a phase I, first-in-human, multicenter, open-label dose-escalation trial of ivuxolimab. Adults with locally advanced or metastatic melanoma, renal cell, hepatocellular, or head and neck squamous cell carcinoma were enrolled in the trial. Before TCR sequencing, CD4+ T cells and CD8+ T cells were sorted from peripheral blood as separate populations.

Details on this clone: Its antigen specificity is not known. Per-nucleotide qualities are absent, and no much larger clonotype sits a single base away.

To sequence the TCRbeta CDR3 region, genomic DNA was isolated from the sorted cells. The immunoSEQ Assay was used for sequencing of TCRbeta CDR3 regions. The immuneACCESS repertoire file appears here via TCRdb, limited to in-frame rearrangements. These files lack a portion of the clones; in checked studies, under half of the deficit traces to unresolved V genes, and the cause of the others is not known. The sample table holds about 60,000 clones, of which more than 80% were seen once. The biggest ten clones account for 3.1% of the sample. The sequence came from an adult with an advanced solid tumor such as melanoma, head and neck, liver or kidney cancer. The starting material was CD4+ or CD8+ T cells sorted from blood, obtained in a trial of the OX40 agonist ivuxolimab. The rearrangement combines TRBV5-5 with TRBJ1-1, with the identity of the D gene unclear. The sequenced DNA: TGTGCCAGCAGCCGACTCGGGGAAACTGAAGCTTTCTTT. The resulting protein is CASSRLGETEAFF.